These T cell receptor beta chains were read from a single sample in a study of control samples from healthy donors and cancer patients. Only in-frame clones appear in the TCRdb table, and some are missing; sequencing was by immunoSEQ multiplex PCR. The sample yields 70,000 or so clones, 94% seen once. Source material: blood. These receptors came from a woman aged 40 to 50 in good health. Each CDR3 is given with its conserved first and last residue. The order of the fields is V gene, clone size, J gene, D gene, CDR3 DNA, CDR3 protein. A D gene is named only where the DNA matches it firmly. Expanded clones are given a class, and other clones once, few, many or no size at all.

v_call: TRBV5-1; clone_size: .; j_call: TRBJ1-4; d_call: .; cdr3_nt: TGCGCCAGCAGCTTGGAACAACCTAACCGCGGTCTGTTTTTT; cdr3_aa: CASSLEQPNRGLFF
v_call: TRBV5-4; clone_size: .; j_call: TRBJ1-1; d_call: TRBD1; cdr3_nt: TGTGCCAGCAGCCCCGGACAGGGATGGATGAACACTGAAGCTTTCTTT; cdr3_aa: CASSPGQGWMNTEAFF
v_call: TRBV5-1; clone_size: .; j_call: TRBJ1-4; d_call: .; cdr3_nt: TGCGCCAGCAGCTTGGGACAGGTACTGGACGGGCTGTTTTTT; cdr3_aa: CASSLGQVLDGLFF
v_call: TRBV30; clone_size: .; j_call: TRBJ1-3; d_call: .; cdr3_nt: TGTGCCTGGGCAGGCTCTGGAAACACCATATATTTT; cdr3_aa: CAWAGSGNTIYF
v_call: TRBV2; clone_size: .; j_call: TRBJ2-3; d_call: .; cdr3_nt: TGTGCCAGCAGTGAAGCGCTTAGCAGCTTCGGCACAGATACGCAGTATTTT; cdr3_aa: CASSEALSSFGTDTQYF
v_call: TRBV6-2/TRBV6-3; clone_size: .; j_call: TRBJ1-3; d_call: .; cdr3_nt: TGTGCCAGCAGTTACTCGAGTACCATATATTTT; cdr3_aa: CASSYSSTIYF
v_call: TRBV7-2; clone_size: once; j_call: TRBJ2-4; d_call: .; cdr3_nt: TGTGCCAGCAGCTTAGCAGGACAGATACAAAACATTCAGTACTTC; cdr3_aa: CASSLAGQIQNIQYF
v_call: TRBV7-9; clone_size: .; j_call: TRBJ2-1; d_call: TRBD2; cdr3_nt: TGTGCCAGCAGCTTAGGCCTAGCGGACAATGAGCAGTTCTTC; cdr3_aa: CASSLGLADNEQFF
v_call: TRBV27; clone_size: .; j_call: TRBJ1-6; d_call: TRBD1; cdr3_nt: TGTGCCAGCAGTCCCTCCACAGGGGGAGGTTCACCCCTCCACTTT; cdr3_aa: CASSPSTGGGSPLHF
v_call: TRBV10-3; clone_size: .; j_call: TRBJ2-7; d_call: TRBD2; cdr3_nt: TGTGCCACCACCGGGACTAGCGGGGGATTCTCCTACGAGCAGTACTTC; cdr3_aa: CATTGTSGGFSYEQYF
v_call: TRBV7-2; clone_size: .; j_call: TRBJ1-1; d_call: TRBD1; cdr3_nt: TGTGCCAGCAGCCCCAGACAGGGATGGGTGGACACTGAAGCTTTCTTT; cdr3_aa: CASSPRQGWVDTEAFF
v_call: TRBV27; clone_size: once; j_call: TRBJ2-1; d_call: TRBD2; cdr3_nt: TGTGCCAGCAGTACCCGACTAGCGGTCTACAATGAGCAGTTCTTC; cdr3_aa: CASSTRLAVYNEQFF
v_call: TRBV4-2; clone_size: .; j_call: TRBJ1-6; d_call: .; cdr3_nt: TGTGCCAGCAGCCAAGAAGTGGGAGTAAGGGCTAATTCACCCCTCCACTTT; cdr3_aa: CASSQEVGVRANSPLHF